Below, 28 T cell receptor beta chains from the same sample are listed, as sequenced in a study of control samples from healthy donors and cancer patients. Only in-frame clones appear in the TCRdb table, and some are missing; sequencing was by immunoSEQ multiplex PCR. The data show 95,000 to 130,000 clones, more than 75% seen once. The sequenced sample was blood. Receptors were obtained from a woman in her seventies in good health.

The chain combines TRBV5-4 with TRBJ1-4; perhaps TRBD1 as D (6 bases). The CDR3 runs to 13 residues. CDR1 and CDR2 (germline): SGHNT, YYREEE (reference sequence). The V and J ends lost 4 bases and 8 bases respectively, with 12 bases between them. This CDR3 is CASSREGVEKLFF. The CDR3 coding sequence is TGTGCCAGCAGCAGGGAGGGGGTAGAAAAACTGTTTTTT.

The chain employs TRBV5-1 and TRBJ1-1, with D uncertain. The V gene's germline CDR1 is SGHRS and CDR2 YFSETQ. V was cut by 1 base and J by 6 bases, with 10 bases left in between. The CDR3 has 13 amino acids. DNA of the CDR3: TGCGCCAGCAGCTTGTTACAGCCACCTGAAGCTTTCTTT. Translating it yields CASSLLQPPEAFF.

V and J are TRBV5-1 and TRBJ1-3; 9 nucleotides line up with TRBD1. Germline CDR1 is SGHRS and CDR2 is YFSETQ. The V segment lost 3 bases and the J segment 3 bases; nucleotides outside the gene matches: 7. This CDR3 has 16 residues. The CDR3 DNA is TGCGCCAGCAGCTCGACCGGGACAGGGTTTGGAAACACCATATATTTT. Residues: CASSSTGTGFGNTIYF. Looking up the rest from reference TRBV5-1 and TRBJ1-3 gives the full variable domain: KAGVTQTPRYLIKTRGQQVTLSCSPISGHRSVSWYQQTPGQGLQFLFEYFSETQRNKGNFPGRFSGRQFSNSRSEMNVSTLELGDSALYLCASSSTGTGFGNTIYFGEGSWLTVV.

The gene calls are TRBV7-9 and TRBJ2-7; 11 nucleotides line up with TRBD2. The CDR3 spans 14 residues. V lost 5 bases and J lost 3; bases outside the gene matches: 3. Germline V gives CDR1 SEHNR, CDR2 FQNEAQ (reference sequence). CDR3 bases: TGTGCCAGCAGCCCCGGGACTAGCGGCTACGAGCAGTACTTC. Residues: CASSPGTSGYEQYF.

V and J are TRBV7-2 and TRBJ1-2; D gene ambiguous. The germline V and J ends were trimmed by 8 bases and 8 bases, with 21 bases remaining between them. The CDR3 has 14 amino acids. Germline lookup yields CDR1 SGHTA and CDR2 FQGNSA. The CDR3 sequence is CASSPNGRGQGYTF. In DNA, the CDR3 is TGTGCCAGCTCCCCAAACGGCCGAGGCCAGGGCTACACCTTC.

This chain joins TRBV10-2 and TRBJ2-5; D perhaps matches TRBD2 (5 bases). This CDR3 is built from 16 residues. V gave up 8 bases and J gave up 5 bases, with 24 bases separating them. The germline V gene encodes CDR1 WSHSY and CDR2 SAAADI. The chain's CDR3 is CASSPGLTNDWETQYF. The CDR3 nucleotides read TGCGCCAGCTCCCCCGGACTCACCAACGATTGGGAGACCCAGTACTTC.

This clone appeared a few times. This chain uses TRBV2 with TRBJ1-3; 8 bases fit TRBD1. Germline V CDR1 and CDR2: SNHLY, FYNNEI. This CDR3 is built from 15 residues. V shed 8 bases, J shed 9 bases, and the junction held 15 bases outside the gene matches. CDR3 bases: TGTGCCAGCTGGGGGGGACAGGTGGTTTCGAGCACCATATATTTT. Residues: CASWGGQVVSSTIYF.

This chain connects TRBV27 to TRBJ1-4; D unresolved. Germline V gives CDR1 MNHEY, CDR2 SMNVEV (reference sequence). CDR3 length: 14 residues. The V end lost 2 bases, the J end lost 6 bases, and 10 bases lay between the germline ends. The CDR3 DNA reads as TGTGCCAGCAGTTTAAGAGGGAGTTATGAAAAACTGTTTTTT. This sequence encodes CASSLRGSYEKLFF.

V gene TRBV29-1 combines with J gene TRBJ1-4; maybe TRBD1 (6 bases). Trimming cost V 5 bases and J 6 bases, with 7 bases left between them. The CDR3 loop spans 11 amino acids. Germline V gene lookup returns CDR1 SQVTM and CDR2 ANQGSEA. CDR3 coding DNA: TGCAGCGTTAACAGGGATGAAAAACTGTTTTTT. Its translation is CSVNRDEKLFF.

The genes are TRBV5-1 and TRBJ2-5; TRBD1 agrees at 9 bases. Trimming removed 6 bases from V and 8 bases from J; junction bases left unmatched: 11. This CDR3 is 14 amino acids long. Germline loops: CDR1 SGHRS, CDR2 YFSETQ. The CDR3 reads CASTTGTGWITQYF. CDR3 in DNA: TGCGCCAGCACCACCGGGACAGGGTGGATAACCCAGTACTTC.

CDR3 nucleotides: TGTGCCAGCAGCCGGGACTTCTATGGCTACACCTTC. This codes for CASSRDFYGYTF. The chain has TRBV12-3 or TRBV12-4 and TRBJ1-2, with a possible D match to TRBD1 (5 bases). Trimming took 6 bases from V and 4 from J, leaving 9 bases between them. CDR3 length equals 12 residues.

CDR3 DNA sequence: TGCGCCAGCAGCCACCTCCAGGGGGCGAATGAAGCTTTCTTT. It codes for CASSHLQGANEAFF. The V gene is TRBV4-1, the J gene TRBJ1-1; 8 bases align to TRBD1. Per the germline V gene, CDR1 is MGHRA and CDR2 is YSYEKL. V lost 3 bases to trimming and J lost 7 bases; unmatched junction nucleotides: 7. The CDR3 is made up of 14 amino acids.

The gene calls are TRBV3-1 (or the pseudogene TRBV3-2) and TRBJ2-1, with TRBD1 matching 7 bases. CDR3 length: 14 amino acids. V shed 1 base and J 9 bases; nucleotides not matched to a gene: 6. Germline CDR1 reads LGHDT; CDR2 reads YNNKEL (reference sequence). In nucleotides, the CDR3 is TGTGCCAGCAGCCAAGGGGCAGGGGGTAGTGAGCAGTTCTTC. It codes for CASSQGAGGSEQFF.

CDR3 sequence reads: CASRVGQHTEAFF. The CDR3 DNA is TGTGCCAGTAGGGTCGGACAGCACACTGAAGCTTTCTTT. The chain is built from TRBV19 and TRBJ1-1; maybe TRBD1 (6 bases). The CDR3 sequence is 13 residues long. Germline V gene sequence: CDR1 LNHDA, CDR2 SQIVND (reference sequence). Trimming pared 6 bases from V and 3 bases from J, leaving 11 bases between.

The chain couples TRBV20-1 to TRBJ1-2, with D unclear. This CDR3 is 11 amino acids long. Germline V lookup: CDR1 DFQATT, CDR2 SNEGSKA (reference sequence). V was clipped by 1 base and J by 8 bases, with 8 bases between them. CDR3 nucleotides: TGCAGTGCTAGAGGGGGTATGGGCTACACCTTC. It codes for CSARGGMGYTF.

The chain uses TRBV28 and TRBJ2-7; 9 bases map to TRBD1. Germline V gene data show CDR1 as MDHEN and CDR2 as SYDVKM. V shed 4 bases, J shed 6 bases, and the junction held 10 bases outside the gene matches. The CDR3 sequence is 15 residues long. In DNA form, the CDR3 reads TGTGCCAGCAGTTCCACGGGCTGGGACAGGGTCGAGCAGTACTTC. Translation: CASSSTGWDRVEQYF.

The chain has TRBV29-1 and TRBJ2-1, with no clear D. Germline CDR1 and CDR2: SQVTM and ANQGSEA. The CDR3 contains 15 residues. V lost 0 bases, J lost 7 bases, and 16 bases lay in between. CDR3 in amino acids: CSVEDTGYLGNEQFF. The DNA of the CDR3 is TGCAGCGTTGAAGATACGGGCTATTTAGGGAATGAGCAGTTCTTC.

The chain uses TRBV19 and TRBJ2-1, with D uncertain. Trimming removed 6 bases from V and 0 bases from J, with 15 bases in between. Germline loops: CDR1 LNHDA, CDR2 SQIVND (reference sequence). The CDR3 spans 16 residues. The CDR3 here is CASSLEDRRSYNEQFF. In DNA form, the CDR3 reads TGTGCCAGTAGCCTTGAGGACCGACGCTCCTACAATGAGCAGTTCTTC.

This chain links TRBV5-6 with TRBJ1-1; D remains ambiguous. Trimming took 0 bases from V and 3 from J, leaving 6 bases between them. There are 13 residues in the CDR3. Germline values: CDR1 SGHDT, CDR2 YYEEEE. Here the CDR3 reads CASSLVAYTEAFF. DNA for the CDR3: TGTGCCAGCAGCTTGGTGGCGTACACTGAAGCTTTCTTT.

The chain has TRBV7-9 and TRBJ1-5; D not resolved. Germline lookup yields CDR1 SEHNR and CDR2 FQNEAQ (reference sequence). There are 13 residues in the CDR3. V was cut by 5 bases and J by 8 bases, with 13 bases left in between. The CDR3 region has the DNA TGTGCCAGCAGCCCGGGAGGCCGGGAGCCCCAGCATTTT. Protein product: CASSPGGREPQHF.

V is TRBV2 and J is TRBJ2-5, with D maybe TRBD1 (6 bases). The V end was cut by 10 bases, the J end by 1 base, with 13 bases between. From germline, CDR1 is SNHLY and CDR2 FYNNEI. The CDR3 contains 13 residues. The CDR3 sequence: CATTGQPQETQYF. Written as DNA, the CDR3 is TGTGCCACCACCGGACAGCCCCAAGAGACCCAGTACTTC. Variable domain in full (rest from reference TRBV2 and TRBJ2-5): EPEVTQTPSHQVTQMGQEVILRCVPISNHLYFYWYRQILGQKVEFLVSFYNNEISEKSEIFDDQFSVERPDGSNFTLKIRSTKLEDSAMYFCATTGQPQETQYFGPGTRLLVL.

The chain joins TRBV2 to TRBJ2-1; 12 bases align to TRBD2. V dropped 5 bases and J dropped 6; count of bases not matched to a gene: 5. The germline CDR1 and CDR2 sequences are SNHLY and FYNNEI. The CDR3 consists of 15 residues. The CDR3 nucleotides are TGTGCCAGCAGTCGACTAGCGGGGGACCCCAATGAGCAGTTCTTC. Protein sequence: CASSRLAGDPNEQFF.

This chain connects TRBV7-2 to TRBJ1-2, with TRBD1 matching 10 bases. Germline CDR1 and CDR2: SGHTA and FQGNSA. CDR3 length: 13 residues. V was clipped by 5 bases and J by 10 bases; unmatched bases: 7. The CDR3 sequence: CASSPTGTGAYTF. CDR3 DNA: TGTGCCAGCAGCCCCACCGGGACAGGGGCCTACACCTTC.

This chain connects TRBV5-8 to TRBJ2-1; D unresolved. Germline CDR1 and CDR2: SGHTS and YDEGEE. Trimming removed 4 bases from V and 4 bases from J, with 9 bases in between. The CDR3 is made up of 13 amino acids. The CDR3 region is CASSRGRYNEQFF. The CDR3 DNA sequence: TGTGCCAGCAGCCGCGGACGGTACAATGAGCAGTTCTTC.

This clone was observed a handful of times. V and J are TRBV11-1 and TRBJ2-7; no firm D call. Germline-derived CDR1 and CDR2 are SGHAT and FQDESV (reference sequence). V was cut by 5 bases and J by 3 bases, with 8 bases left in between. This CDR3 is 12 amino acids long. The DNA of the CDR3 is TGTGCCAGCAGCCCGTTAGGCTACGAGCAGTACTTC. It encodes CASSPLGYEQYF.

Here the CDR3 DNA reads TGTGCCACCGGGATTGGCGGCTACGAGCAGTACTTC. The encoded protein is CATGIGGYEQYF. V and J are TRBV2 and TRBJ2-7; D is perhaps TRBD2 (5 bases). The CDR3 spans 12 residues. Trimming removed 10 bases from V and 3 bases from J, with 13 bases in between. Per germline, CDR1 SNHLY and CDR2 FYNNEI. Full variable domain (rest looked up from reference TRBV2 and TRBJ2-7): EPEVTQTPSHQVTQMGQEVILRCVPISNHLYFYWYRQILGQKVEFLVSFYNNEISEKSEIFDDQFSVERPDGSNFTLKIRSTKLEDSAMYFCATGIGGYEQYFGPGTRLTVT.

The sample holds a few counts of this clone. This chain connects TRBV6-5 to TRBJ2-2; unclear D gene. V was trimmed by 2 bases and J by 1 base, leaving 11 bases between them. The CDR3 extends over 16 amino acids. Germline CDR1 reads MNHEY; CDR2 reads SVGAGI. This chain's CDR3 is CASSYEPLRNTGELFF. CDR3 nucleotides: TGTGCCAGCAGTTACGAGCCGCTAAGGAACACCGGGGAGCTGTTTTTT.

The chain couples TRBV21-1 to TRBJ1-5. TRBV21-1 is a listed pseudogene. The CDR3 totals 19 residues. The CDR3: CASSKGVAIPSYSNQPQHF. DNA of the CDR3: TGTGCCAGCAGCAAAGGAGTGGCCATTCCCTCGTATAGCAATCAGCCCCAGCATTTT.